This note documents a single TCR beta chain sequence. Antigen specificity is unknown. The entry originates in a study of T cells in localized non-small cell lung cancer. Findings and caveats of the study: Heterogeneity is still possible, as just one tumor region was sequenced. Longer overall survival was associated with a higher density of T cells in the blood.

The data were produced by immunoSEQ multiplex PCR, yet TCRdb's version contains in-frame clones alone and is incomplete. Of approximately 83,000 clones listed, 88% are singletons. This CDR3 is built from 13 residues. CDR1 MNHEY and CDR2 SVGAGI come from the germline V gene. With 4 bases clipped from V and 6 bases from J, the junction kept 4 bases outside the gene matches. This sample comprised peripheral blood, obtained before any cancer treatment. The J gene is TRBJ2-5, the V gene TRBV6-5; 8 bases align to TRBD1. The clonotype was recovered from a woman between 35 and 70 years old with stage I squamous cell lung carcinoma. The CDR3 spells CASSWDRSKTQYF. DNA of the CDR3: TGTGCCAGCAGTTGGGACAGGTCGAAGACCCAGTACTTC.